Presented here are 5 T cell receptor beta chains from one specimen sequenced in a study of blood T cell repertoires in COVID-19. The protocol was immunoSEQ multiplex PCR, while the TCRdb copy is restricted to in-frame clones and leaves out a portion. The sample lists about 60,000 clones, approximately 88% occurring once. The source material was peripheral blood. These receptors all come from a man in his fifties with active COVID-19.

This chain uses TRBV13 with TRBJ2-1, with 8 bases fitting TRBD1. Germline-derived CDR1 and CDR2 are PRHDT and FYEKMQ (reference sequence). V shed 4 bases and J 7 bases; nucleotides not matched to a gene: 6. The CDR3 extends over 14 amino acids. The CDR3 coding sequence is TGTGCCAGCAGCTCCCCTCAGGGGGCAAATGAGCAGTTCTTC. Its protein product is CASSSPQGANEQFF. Variable domain in full (rest from reference TRBV13 and TRBJ2-1): AAGVIQSPRHLIKEKRETATLKCYPIPRHDTVYWYQQGPGQDPQFLISFYEKMQSDKGSIPDRFSAQQFSDYHSELNMSSLELGDSALYFCASSSPQGANEQFFGPGTRLTVL.

The rearrangement uses TRBV7-9 and TRBJ1-1; D possibly corresponds to TRBD1 (5 bases). Germline CDR1 is SEHNR and CDR2 is FQNEAQ (reference sequence). Trimming stripped 10 bases from V and 5 bases from J, with 17 bases between. CDR3 size: 13 residues. The chain's CDR3 is CATMARAGTEAFF. The CDR3 DNA reads as TGTGCCACCATGGCCAGGGCCGGGACTGAAGCTTTCTTT.

V usage is TRBV6-2 or TRBV6-3 and J usage is TRBJ1-6; maybe TRBD1 (5 bases). Trimming took 2 bases from V and 2 from J, leaving 16 bases between them. Germline V lookup: CDR1 MNHEY, CDR2 SVGEGT. The CDR3 is 18 amino acids. This CDR3 reads CASSYEAGEGTYNSPLHF. The DNA of the CDR3 is TGTGCCAGCAGTTACGAAGCGGGGGAAGGGACCTATAATTCACCCCTCCACTTT.

The chain links TRBV7-9 to TRBJ1-2, with TRBD1 matching 7 bases. There are 16 residues in the CDR3. With V trimmed by 3 bases and J by 8 bases, 15 bases remained unmatched. Germline CDR1 reads SEHNR; CDR2 reads FQNEAQ (reference sequence). CDR3 amino acids: CASSFYSGQSVGGYTF. The CDR3 bases are TGTGCCAGCAGCTTTTACTCGGGACAGTCCGTCGGGGGCTACACCTTC.

V and J are TRBV6-5 and TRBJ1-6; 8 positions match TRBD1. This CDR3 spans 16 amino acids. Trimming cost V 4 bases and J 0 bases; bases outside gene matches: 2. CDR1 is MNHEY and CDR2 is SVGAGI in the germline V gene. DNA for the CDR3: TGTGCCAGCAGTTGGACAGGGAGCTCCTATAATTCACCCCTCCACTTT. Its translation is CASSWTGSSYNSPLHF.